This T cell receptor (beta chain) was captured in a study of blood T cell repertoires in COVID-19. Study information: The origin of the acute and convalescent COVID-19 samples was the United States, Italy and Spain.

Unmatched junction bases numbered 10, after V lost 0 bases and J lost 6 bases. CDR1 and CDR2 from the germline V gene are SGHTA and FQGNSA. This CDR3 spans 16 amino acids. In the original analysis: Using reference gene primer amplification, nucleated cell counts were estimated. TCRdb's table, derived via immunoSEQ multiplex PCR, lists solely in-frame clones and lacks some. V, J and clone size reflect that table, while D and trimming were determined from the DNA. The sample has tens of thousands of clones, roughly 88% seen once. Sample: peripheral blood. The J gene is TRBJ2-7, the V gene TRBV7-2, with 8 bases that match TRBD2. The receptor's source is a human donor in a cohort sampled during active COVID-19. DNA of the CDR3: TGTGCCAGCAGCTTAGCCCCCGTAGCGGGACGGAGCGAGCAGTACTTC. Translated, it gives CASSLAPVAGRSEQYF.